The present T cell receptor beta chain was sequenced within a study of blood T cell repertoires in COVID-19. Study in general: Acute-phase and convalescent COVID-19 samples originated in the United States, Italy and Spain. Sources were T cells, B-cell-depleted T cells, or PBMCs; the material itself was cDNA or gDNA.

In the original processing: Estimates of nucleated cell counts were drawn from the amplification of reference gene primers. Data came from immunoSEQ multiplex PCR; TCRdb stores just in-frame clones and leaves some out. For V, J and clone size, that table is used; D and trimming come from the DNA. The sample lists roughly 220,000 clones, more than 65% seen once, with 2.3% in the top ten. The sequence derives from a woman aged 55-70 years with acute or convalescent COVID-19. What was sequenced was peripheral blood.

This chain's CDR3 is CASSLYRGLAELNEQFF. The CDR3 DNA follows: TGTGCCAGCAGCTTATATAGGGGACTAGCGGAACTCAATGAGCAGTTCTTC. The chain links TRBV11-2 to TRBJ2-1, with 11 positions matching TRBD2. The V and J ends lost 2 bases and 6 bases, in that order; junction bases with no gene match: 9. Per the germline V gene, CDR1 is SGHAT and CDR2 is FQNNGV. The length of the CDR3 is 17 residues.